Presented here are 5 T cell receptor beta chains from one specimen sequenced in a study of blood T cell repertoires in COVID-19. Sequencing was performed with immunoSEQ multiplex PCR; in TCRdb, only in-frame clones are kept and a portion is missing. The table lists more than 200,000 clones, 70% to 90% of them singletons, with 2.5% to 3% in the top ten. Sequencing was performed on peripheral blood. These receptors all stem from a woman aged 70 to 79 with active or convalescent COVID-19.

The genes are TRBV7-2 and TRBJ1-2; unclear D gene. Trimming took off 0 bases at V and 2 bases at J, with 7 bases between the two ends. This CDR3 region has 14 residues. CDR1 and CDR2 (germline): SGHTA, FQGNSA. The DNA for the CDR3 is TGTGCCAGCAGCTTAGCCCGCGGGAACTATGGCTACACCTTC. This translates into CASSLARGNYGYTF.

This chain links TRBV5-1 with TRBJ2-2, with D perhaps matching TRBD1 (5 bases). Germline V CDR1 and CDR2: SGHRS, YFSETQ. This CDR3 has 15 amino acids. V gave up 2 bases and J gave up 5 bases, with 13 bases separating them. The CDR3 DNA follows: TGCGCCAGCAGCTTAGACAGCGTAATGACCGGGGAGCTGTTTTTT. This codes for CASSLDSVMTGELFF. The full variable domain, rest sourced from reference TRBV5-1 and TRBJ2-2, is KAGVTQTPRYLIKTRGQQVTLSCSPISGHRSVSWYQQTPGQGLQFLFEYFSETQRNKGNFPGRFSGRQFSNSRSEMNVSTLELGDSALYLCASSLDSVMTGELFFGEGSRLTVL.

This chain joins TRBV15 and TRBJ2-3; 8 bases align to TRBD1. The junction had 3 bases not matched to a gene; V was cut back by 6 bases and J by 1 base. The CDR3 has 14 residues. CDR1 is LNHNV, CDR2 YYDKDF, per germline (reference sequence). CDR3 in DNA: TGTGCCACCAGGGCGGACAGGGGCACAGATACGCAGTATTTT. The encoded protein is CATRADRGTDTQYF.

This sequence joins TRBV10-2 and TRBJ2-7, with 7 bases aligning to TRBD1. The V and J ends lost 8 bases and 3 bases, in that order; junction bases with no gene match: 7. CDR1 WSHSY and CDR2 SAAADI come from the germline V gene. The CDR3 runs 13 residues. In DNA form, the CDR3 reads TGCGCCAGCGGAATGGCAGGGGGCTACGAGCAGTACTTC. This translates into CASGMAGGYEQYF.

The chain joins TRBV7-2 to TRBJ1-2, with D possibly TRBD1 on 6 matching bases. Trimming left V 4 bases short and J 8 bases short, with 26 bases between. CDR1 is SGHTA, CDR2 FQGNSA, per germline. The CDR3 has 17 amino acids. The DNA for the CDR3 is TGTGCCAGCAGCTCATTAAACTTCGGACATCGAAGGGGGGGCTACACCTTC. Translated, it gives CASSSLNFGHRRGGYTF.